These T cell receptor beta chains were read from a single sample in a study of cytomegalovirus exposure and HLA in healthy donors. Using immunoSEQ multiplex PCR, the repertoire was profiled, and TCRdb retains in-frame clones only, with some absent. The sample holds 200,000 or so clones, less than 85% seen once. Sequencing was carried out using PBMCs. The source of these receptors is a woman aged 18-29 years in good health and CMV-seronegative. CDR3s include the opening cysteine and the closing phenylalanine or tryptophan. Each record gives: clone size, J gene, D gene, V gene, CDR3 DNA, CDR3 protein. D genes are given only for firm matches. Not every row has a clone size; where given, it reads once, few, many or a size class.

.	TRBJ2-7	.	TRBV28	TGTGCCAGCAGCCTCGGTGGCGAGCAGTACTTC	CASSLGGEQYF
.	TRBJ1-3	.	TRBV2	TGTGCCACCGCCGGGGTATCCTCTGGAAACACCATATATTTT	CATAGVSSGNTIYF
.	TRBJ2-4	.	TRBV13	TGTGCCAGCGGGGTAGAAAACATTCAGTACTTC	CASGVENIQYF
.	TRBJ2-3	TRBD2	TRBV4-2	TGTGCCAGCAGCCGAGGACTAGCGGGAGCCCTCACAGATACGCAGTATTTT	CASSRGLAGALTDTQYF
few	TRBJ1-2	TRBD1	TRBV4-2	TGTGCCAGCAGCCAACGCGGACAGGATGGCTACACCTTC	CASSQRGQDGYTF
.	TRBJ2-5	.	TRBV5-1	TGCGCCAGCAGCTTGGAGGGGTATGGTAAAGAGACCCAGTACTTC	CASSLEGYGKETQYF
.	TRBJ2-7	.	TRBV6-6	TGTGCCAGCAGTTACCCCGCAGAGACGGGGGGCCTCGAGCAGTACTTC	CASSYPAETGGLEQYF
.	TRBJ1-5	.	TRBV28	TGTGCCAGTTCCAAGCTCAGGGGCAATCAGCCCCAGCATTTT	CASSKLRGNQPQHF
.	TRBJ1-2	TRBD1	TRBV11-3	TGTGCCAGCAGCGGGGACAGGGACACTAACTATGGCTACACCTTC	CASSGDRDTNYGYTF
.	TRBJ1-1	.	TRBV30	TGTGCCTGGAGTCGCCGGGGGCGGCAAACTGAAGCTTTCTTT	CAWSRRGRQTEAFF
.	TRBJ1-1	.	TRBV30	TGTGCCTGGAGCTTGAACACTGAAGCTTTCTTT	CAWSLNTEAFF
.	TRBJ2-1	.	TRBV12-2	TGTGCAAGTCGCTTAGGGACATGGACGGGACTAGCGGCCCTGCCCAATGAGCAGTTCTTC	CASRLGTWTGLAALPNEQFF
.	TRBJ2-1	.	TRBV27	TGTGCCAGCAGTACCCGGACCTACAATGAGCAGTTCTTC	CASSTRTYNEQFF
.	TRBJ1-6	.	TRBV7-6	TGTGCCAGCAGCTTAGAGGCTGTCTCCTATAATTCACCCCTCCACTTT	CASSLEAVSYNSPLHF
.	TRBJ2-2	.	TRBV11-2	TGTGCCAGCAGCTTAGTGTTTCAGTTCTGGCGGACTAACACCGGGGAGCTGTTTTTT	CASSLVFQFWRTNTGELFF
.	TRBJ2-1	.	TRBV11-3	TGTGCCAGCAGCTTAACGGACTACAATGAGCAGTTCTTC	CASSLTDYNEQFF
few	TRBJ2-3	TRBD2	TRBV4-2	TGTGCCAGCAGCCAAGGACTAGCGGGAGCAGATACGCAGTATTTT	CASSQGLAGADTQYF
.	TRBJ2-1	.	TRBV4-2	TGTGCCAGCAGCCAAGTCGGCGGGGCTTACAATGAGCAGTTCTTC	CASSQVGGAYNEQFF
.	TRBJ2-3	.	TRBV4-2	TGTGCCAGCAGCCAACTCCTAGGGACAGATACGCAGTATTTT	CASSQLLGTDTQYF
.	TRBJ2-3	.	TRBV29-1	TGCACCTACTCCTTAACCGGTACAGATACGCAGTATTTT	CTYSLTGTDTQYF
.	TRBJ1-5	.	TRBV23-1	TGCGCCAGCAGTCAAATAAAGGGATCAGGCAGCAATCAGCCCCAGCATTTT	CASSQIKGSGSNQPQHF
.	TRBJ2-2	TRBD2	TRBV30	TGTGCCTGGAGGGGGAGCGGGGGTGCGAACACCGGGGAGCTGTTTTTT	CAWRGSGGANTGELFF